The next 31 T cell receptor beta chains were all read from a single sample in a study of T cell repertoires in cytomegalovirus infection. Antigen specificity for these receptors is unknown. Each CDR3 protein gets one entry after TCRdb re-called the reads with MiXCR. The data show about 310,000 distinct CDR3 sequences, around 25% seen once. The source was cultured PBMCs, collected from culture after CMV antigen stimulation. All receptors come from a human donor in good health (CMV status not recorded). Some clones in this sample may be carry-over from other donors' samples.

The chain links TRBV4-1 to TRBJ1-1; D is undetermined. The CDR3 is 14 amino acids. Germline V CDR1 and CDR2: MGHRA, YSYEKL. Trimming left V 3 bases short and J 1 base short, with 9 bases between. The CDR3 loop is CASSHRYGNTEAFF. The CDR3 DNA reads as TGCGCCAGCAGCCATCGCTATGGGAACACTGAAGCTTTCTTT.

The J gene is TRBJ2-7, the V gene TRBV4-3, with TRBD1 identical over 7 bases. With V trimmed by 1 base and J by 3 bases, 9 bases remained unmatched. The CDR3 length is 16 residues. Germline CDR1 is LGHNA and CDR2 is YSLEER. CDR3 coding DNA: TGCGCCAGCAGCCAAGGAGTTCGCCAGGGGGTCTACGAGCAGTACTTC. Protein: CASSQGVRQGVYEQYF.

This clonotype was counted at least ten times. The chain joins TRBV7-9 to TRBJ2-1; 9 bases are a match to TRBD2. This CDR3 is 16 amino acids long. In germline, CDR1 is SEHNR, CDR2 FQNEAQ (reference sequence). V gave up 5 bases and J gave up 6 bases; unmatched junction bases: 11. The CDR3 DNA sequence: TGTGCCAGCAGCCTCCTGGGGGCGGGAGGGTCCAATGAGCAGTTCTTC. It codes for CASSLLGAGGSNEQFF.

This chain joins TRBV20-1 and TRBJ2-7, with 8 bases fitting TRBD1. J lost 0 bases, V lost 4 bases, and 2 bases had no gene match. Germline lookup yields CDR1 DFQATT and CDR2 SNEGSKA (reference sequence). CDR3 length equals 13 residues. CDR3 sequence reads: CSATGGLSYEQYF. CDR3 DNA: TGCAGTGCTACAGGGGGCCTCTCCTACGAGCAGTACTTC.

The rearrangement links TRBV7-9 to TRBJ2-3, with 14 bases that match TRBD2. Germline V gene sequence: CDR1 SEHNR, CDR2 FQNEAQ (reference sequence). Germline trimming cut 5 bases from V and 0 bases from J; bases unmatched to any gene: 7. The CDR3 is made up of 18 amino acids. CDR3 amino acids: CASSRGLAGGASTDTQYF. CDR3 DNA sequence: TGTGCCAGCAGCAGAGGACTAGCGGGAGGTGCTAGCACAGATACGCAGTATTTT.

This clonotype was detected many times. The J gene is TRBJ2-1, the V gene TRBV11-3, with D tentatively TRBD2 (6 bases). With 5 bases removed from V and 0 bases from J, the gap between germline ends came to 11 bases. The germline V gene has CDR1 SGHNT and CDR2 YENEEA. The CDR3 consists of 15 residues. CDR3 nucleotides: TGTGCCAGCAGCGTCGCTAGCGCCTCCTACAATGAGCAGTTCTTC. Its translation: CASSVASASYNEQFF.

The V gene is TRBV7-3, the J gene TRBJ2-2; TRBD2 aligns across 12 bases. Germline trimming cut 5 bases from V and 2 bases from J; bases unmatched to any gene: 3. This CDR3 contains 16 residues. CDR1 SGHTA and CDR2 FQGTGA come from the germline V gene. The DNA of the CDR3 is TGTGCCAGCAGCCGTGGACTAGCGGGAAACACCGGGGAGCTGTTTTTT. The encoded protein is CASSRGLAGNTGELFF.

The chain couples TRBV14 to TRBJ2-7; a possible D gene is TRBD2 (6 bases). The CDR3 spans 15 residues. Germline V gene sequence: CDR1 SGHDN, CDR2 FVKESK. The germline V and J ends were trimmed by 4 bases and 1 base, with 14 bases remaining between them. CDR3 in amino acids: CASSRAGSSSYEQYF. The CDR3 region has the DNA TGTGCCAGCAGCCGAGCCGGGAGCTCATCCTACGAGCAGTACTTC. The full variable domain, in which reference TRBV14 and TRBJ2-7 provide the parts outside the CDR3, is EAGVTQFPSHSVIEKGQTVTLRCDPISGHDNLYWYRRVMGKEIKFLLHFVKESKQDESGMPNNRFLAERTGGTYSTLKVQPAELEDSGVYFCASSRAGSSSYEQYFGPGTRLTVT.

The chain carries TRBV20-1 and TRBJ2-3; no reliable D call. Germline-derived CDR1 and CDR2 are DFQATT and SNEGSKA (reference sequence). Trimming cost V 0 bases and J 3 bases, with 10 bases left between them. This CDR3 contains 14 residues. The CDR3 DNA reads TGCAGTGCTAGAGATCCAACCCGTACAGATACGCAGTATTTT. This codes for CSARDPTRTDTQYF.

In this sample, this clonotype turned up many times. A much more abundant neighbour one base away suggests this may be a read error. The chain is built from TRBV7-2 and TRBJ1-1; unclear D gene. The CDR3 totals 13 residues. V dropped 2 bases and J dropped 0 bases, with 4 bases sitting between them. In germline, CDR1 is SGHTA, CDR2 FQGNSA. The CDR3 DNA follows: TGTGCCAGCAGCTTATGGGTGAACACTGAAGCTTTCTTT. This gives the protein CASSLWVNTEAFF. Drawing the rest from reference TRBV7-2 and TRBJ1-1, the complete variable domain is GAGVSQSPSNKVTEKGKDVELRCDPISGHTALYWYRQSLGQGLEFLIYFQGNSAPDKSGLPSDRFSAERTGGSVSTLTIQRTQQEDSAVYLCASSLWVNTEAFFGQGTRLTVV.

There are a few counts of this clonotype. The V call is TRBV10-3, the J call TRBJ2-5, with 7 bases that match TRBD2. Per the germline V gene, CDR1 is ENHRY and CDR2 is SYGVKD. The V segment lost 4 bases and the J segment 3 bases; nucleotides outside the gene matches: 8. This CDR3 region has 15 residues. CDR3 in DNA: TGTGCCATCAGTGCGACTAGCCTAGTCGAAGAGACCCAGTACTTC. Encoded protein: CAISATSLVEETQYF.

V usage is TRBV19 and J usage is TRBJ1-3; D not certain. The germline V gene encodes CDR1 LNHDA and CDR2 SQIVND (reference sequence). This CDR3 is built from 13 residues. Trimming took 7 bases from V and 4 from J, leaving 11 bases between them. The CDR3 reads CASNWQRGNTIYF. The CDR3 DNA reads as TGTGCCAGTAATTGGCAGCGAGGAAACACCATATATTTT.

The CDR3 coding sequence is TGTGCCAGCAGCACACCTGGACAGGGACGGAACACTGAAGCTTTCTTT. The encoded protein is CASSTPGQGRNTEAFF. V is TRBV7-9 and J is TRBJ1-1, with 8 bases aligning to TRBD1. Germline CDR1 and CDR2: SEHNR and FQNEAQ (reference sequence). The ends lost 5 bases at V and 1 base at J; junction bases unmatched: 9. This CDR3 is built from 16 residues.

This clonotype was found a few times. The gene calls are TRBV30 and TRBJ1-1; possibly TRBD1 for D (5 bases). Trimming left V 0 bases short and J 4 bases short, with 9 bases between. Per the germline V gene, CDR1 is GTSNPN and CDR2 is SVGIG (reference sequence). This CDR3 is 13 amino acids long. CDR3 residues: CAWSVRVTTEAFF. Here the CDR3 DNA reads TGTGCCTGGAGTGTCAGGGTGACCACTGAAGCTTTCTTT.

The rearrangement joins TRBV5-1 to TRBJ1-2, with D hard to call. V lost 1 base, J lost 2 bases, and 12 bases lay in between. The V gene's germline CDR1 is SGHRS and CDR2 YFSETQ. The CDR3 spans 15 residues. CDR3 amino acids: CASSLTARPNYGYTF. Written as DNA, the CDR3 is TGCGCCAGCAGCTTGACGGCCAGACCAAACTATGGCTACACCTTC.

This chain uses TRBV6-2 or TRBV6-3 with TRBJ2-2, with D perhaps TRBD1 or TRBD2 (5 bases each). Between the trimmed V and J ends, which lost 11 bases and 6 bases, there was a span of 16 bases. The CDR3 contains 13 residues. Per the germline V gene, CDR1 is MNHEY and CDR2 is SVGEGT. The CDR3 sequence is CALRGRVPGELFF. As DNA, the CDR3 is TGTGCCCTTCGGGGCAGGGTCCCCGGGGAGCTGTTTTTT.

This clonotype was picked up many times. CDR3: CASSLVLAGGETQYF. In DNA form, the CDR3 reads TGTGCCAGCAGCTTAGTACTAGCGGGAGGAGAGACCCAGTACTTC. The J gene is TRBJ2-5, the V gene TRBV7-9; 12 positions agree with TRBD2. The CDR3 runs 15 residues. Unmatched junction bases numbered 1, after V lost 1 base and J lost 4 bases. CDR1 is SEHNR, CDR2 FQNEAQ, per germline (reference sequence).

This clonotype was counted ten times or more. CDR3 DNA sequence: TGTGCCAGCAGTTTGTGGGGGTCGGGTCAGCCCCAGCATTTT. Amino acid sequence: CASSLWGSGQPQHF. V usage is TRBV12-3 or TRBV12-4 and J usage is TRBJ1-5; maybe TRBD1 (5 bases). Trimming took off 3 bases at V and 6 bases at J, with 12 bases between the two ends. The CDR3 is made up of 14 amino acids.

The CDR3 DNA is TGTGCCAGCAGTTCCTCCGACCGGCGGTCGATCCACTTT. This codes for CASSSSDRRSIHF. V usage is TRBV6-2 or TRBV6-3 and J usage is TRBJ1-6; no clear D gene. Germline CDR1 reads MNHEY; CDR2 reads SVGEGT. The CDR3 covers 13 residues. V shed 4 bases and J shed 17 bases, with 18 bases lying between them.

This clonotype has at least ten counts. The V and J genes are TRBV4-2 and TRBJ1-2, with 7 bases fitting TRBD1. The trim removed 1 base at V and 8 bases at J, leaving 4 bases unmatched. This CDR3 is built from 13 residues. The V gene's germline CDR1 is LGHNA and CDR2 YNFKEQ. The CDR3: CASSQGQGGGYTF. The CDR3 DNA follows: TGTGCCAGCAGCCAAGGACAGGGAGGGGGCTACACCTTC.

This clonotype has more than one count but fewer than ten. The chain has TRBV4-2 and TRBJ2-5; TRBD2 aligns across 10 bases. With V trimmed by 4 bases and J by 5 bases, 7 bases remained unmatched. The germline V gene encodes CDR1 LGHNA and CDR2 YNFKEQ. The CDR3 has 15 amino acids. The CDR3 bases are TGTGCCAGCAGCCCTTCAGCGGGAGGGCGGGAGACCCAGTACTTC. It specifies CASSPSAGGRETQYF.

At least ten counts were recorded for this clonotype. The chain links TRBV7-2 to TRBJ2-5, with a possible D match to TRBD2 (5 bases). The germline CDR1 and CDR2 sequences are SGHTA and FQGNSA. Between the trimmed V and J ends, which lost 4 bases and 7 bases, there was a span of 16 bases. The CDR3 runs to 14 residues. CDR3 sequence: CASSSPGRGRTQYF. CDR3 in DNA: TGTGCCAGCAGCTCCCCGGGCCGGGGAAGGACCCAGTACTTC.

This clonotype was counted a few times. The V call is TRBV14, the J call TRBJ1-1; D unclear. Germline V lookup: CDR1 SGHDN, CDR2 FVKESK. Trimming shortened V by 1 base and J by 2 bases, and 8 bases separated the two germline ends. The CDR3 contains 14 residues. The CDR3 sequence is CASSQVLGNTEAFF. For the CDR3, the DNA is TGTGCCAGCAGCCAAGTGTTGGGTAACACTGAAGCTTTCTTT.

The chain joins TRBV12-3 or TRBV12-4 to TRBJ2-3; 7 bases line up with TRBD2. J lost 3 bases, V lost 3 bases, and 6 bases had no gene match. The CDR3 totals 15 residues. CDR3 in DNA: TGTGCCAGCAGTTTTAGGCGGGAGCCGACAGATACGCAGTATTTT. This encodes CASSFRREPTDTQYF.

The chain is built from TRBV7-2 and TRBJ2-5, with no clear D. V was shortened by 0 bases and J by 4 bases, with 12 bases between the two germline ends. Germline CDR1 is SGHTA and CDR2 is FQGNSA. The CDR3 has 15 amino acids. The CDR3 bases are TGTGCCAGCAGCTTAGCGGATTTTAGACGAGAGACCCAGTACTTC. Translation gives CASSLADFRRETQYF.

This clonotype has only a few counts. Here the CDR3 DNA reads TGTGCCAGCAGCATCACTAGCACCCAAGAGACCCAGTACTTC. This translates into CASSITSTQETQYF. The chain combines TRBV5-5 with TRBJ2-5; possible D gene TRBD2, 6 bases. V gave up 4 bases and J gave up 1 base, with 11 bases separating them. Germline V CDR1 and CDR2: SGHKS, YYEKEE (reference sequence). The CDR3 runs to 14 residues.

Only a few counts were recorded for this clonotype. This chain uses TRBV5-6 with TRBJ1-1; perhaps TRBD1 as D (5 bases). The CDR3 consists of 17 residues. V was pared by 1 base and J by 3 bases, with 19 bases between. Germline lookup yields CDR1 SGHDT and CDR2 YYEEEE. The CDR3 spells CASSLYRIRSGDTEAFF. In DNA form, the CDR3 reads TGTGCCAGCAGCTTGTATCGTATCAGGTCGGGGGACACTGAAGCTTTCTTT.

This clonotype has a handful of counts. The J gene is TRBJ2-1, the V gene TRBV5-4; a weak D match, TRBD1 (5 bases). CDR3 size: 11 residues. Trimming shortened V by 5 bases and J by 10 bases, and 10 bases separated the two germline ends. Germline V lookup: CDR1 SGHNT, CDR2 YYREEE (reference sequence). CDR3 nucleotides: TGTGCCAGCAGTACTCGACAGGAGCAGTTCTTC. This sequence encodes CASSTRQEQFF. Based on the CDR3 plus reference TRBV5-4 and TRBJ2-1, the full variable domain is ETGVTQSPTHLIKTRGQQVTLRCSSQSGHNTVSWYQQALGQGPQFIFQYYREEENGRGNFPPRFSGLQFPNYSSELNVNALELDDSALYLCASSTRQEQFFGPGTRLTVL.

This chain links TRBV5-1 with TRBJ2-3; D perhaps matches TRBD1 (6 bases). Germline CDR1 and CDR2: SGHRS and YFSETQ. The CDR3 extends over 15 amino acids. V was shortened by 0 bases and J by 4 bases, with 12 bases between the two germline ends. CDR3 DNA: TGCGCCAGCAGCTTGGCCTCAGGGGTTTCAGATACGCAGTATTTT. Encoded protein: CASSLASGVSDTQYF. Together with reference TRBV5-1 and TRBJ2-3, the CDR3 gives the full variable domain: KAGVTQTPRYLIKTRGQQVTLSCSPISGHRSVSWYQQTPGQGLQFLFEYFSETQRNKGNFPGRFSGRQFSNSRSEMNVSTLELGDSALYLCASSLASGVSDTQYFGPGTRLTVL.

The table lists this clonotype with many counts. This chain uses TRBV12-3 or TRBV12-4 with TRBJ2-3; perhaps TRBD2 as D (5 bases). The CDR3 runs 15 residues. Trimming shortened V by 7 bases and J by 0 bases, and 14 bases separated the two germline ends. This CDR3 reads CASTPATRSTDTQYF. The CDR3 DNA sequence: TGTGCCAGCACCCCGGCTACTAGAAGCACAGATACGCAGTATTTT.

CDR3 in DNA: TGTGCCAGCAGCTTAGACACTTTCTATGGCTACACCTTC. Its protein product is CASSLDTFYGYTF. This sequence joins TRBV7-6 and TRBJ1-2; D gene ambiguous. Germline values: CDR1 SGHVS, CDR2 FNYEAQ. This CDR3 contains 13 residues. V lost 1 base, J lost 4 bases, and 7 bases lay in between.